Listed below are T cell receptor beta chains from one sample, sequenced in a study of T cell responses to AZD1222 COVID-19 vaccine. The repertoire was sequenced with immunoSEQ multiplex PCR; TCRdb's copy has only in-frame clones and lacks some. Among about 130,000 clones, roughly 89% were seen once, and the ten largest hold 0.9% to 1.4%. The sample here was peripheral blood, taken 28 days after the second AZD1222 dose. These receptors originate from an adult who received the AZD1222 COVID-19 vaccine. Each CDR3 is given with its conserved first and last residue. D genes are given only for firm matches. Clone size, where shown, is once, few, many, or a class for clones that have expanded.

>TRBV24-1|.|TRBJ2-5|.
CATSEGTPETQYF
TGTGCCACCAGTGAAGGGACCCCCGAGACCCAGTACTTC
>TRBV11-2|.|TRBJ2-7|.
CASSLDGLTSYEQYF
TGTGCCAGCAGCTTAGATGGTCTGACCTCCTACGAGCAGTACTTC
>TRBV20-1|.|TRBJ1-1|.
CSALSLAEAFF
TGCAGTGCCCTGTCGCTAGCTGAAGCTTTCTTT
>TRBV7-3|.|TRBJ2-7|once
CASSRNPSESYEQYF
TGTGCCAGCAGCCGAAATCCTAGCGAAAGTTACGAGCAGTACTTC
>TRBV29-1|.|TRBJ2-1|.
CSVRDGRTSYNEQFF
TGCAGCGTACGCGACGGGAGAACCTCCTACAATGAGCAGTTCTTC
>TRBV6-2/TRBV6-3|TRBD2|TRBJ2-3|.
CASSYSYLAERTDTQYF
TGTGCCAGCAGTTACTCTTATCTAGCGGAGCGCACAGATACGCAGTATTTT
>TRBV7-9|TRBD1|TRBJ2-3|.
CASSGPLGTGRTDTQYF
TGTGCCAGCAGCGGACCCCTGGGGACAGGGAGGACAGATACGCAGTATTTT
>TRBV24-1|.|TRBJ2-5|.
CATSKGVAGAQETQYF
TGTGCCACCAGTAAGGGGGTCGCGGGGGCGCAAGAGACCCAGTACTTC
>TRBV6-1|.|TRBJ2-3|once
CASSENHNTQYF
TGTGCCAGCAGTGAAAATCATAATACGCAGTATTTT
>TRBV6-5|TRBD1|TRBJ2-2|.
CASRSGQGYTGELFF
TGTGCCAGCAGGTCCGGACAGGGTTACACCGGGGAGCTGTTTTTT
>TRBV7-2|TRBD2|TRBJ2-3|.
CASSLGASGGPTDTQYF
TGTGCCAGCAGCTTAGGGGCTAGCGGGGGGCCCACAGATACGCAGTATTTT
>TRBV6-2/TRBV6-3|TRBD2|TRBJ2-5|once
CASSPTTSGGETQYF
TGTGCCAGCAGCCCGACCACTAGCGGGGGTGAGACCCAGTACTTC
>TRBV11-3|TRBD2|TRBJ2-1|.
CASSMGLAGAAQFF
TGTGCCAGCAGCATGGGACTAGCGGGAGCCGCACAGTTCTTC
>TRBV19|TRBD1|TRBJ1-6|.
CASSMAGGFDSNSPLHF
TGTGCCAGTAGTATGGCAGGGGGCTTCGATAGCAATTCACCCCTCCACTTT
>TRBV7-6|.|TRBJ2-7|.
CASSTGSSYEQYF
TGTGCCAGCAGCACAGGAAGCTCCTACGAGCAGTACTTC
>TRBV19|TRBD1|TRBJ2-7|.
CASSKPGTGGSYEQYF
TGTGCCAGTAGTAAACCCGGGACAGGGGGCTCCTACGAGCAGTACTTC
>TRBV3-1/TRBV3-2|.|TRBJ2-7|.
CASSQGNSFLREQYF
TGTGCCAGCAGCCAAGGGAACAGCTTCCTCCGCGAGCAGTACTTC
>TRBV6-5|.|TRBJ2-2|.
CASRSARRNTGELFF
TGTGCCAGCAGATCTGCCAGGCGGAACACCGGGGAGCTGTTTTTT
>TRBV27|TRBD2|TRBJ2-2|.
CASRATSGGAGELFF
TGTGCCAGCAGGGCCACTAGCGGGGGGGCCGGGGAGCTGTTTTTT
>TRBV29-1|.|TRBJ1-2|few
CSTPAQGLHGYTF
TGCAGCACCCCCGCACAGGGTCTCCATGGCTACACCTTC
>TRBV2|.|TRBJ2-3|.
CASRDSGTYTDTQYF
TGTGCCAGCAGGGACAGCGGGACTTACACAGATACGCAGTATTTT
>TRBV9|.|TRBJ2-3|.
CASSVGRALSTDTQYF
TGTGCCAGCAGCGTTGGCAGGGCCCTTAGCACAGATACGCAGTATTTT
>TRBV10-3|.|TRBJ1-5|.
CAIAVGSNQPQHF
TGTGCCATCGCGGTCGGGAGCAATCAGCCCCAGCATTTT
>TRBV24-1|.|TRBJ2-7|.
CATSDSGTREQYF
TGTGCCACCAGTGACTCCGGGACGAGAGAGCAGTACTTC
>TRBV7-9|.|TRBJ1-1|once
CASSPRRSTEAFF
TGTGCCAGCAGCCCCCGACGGTCAACTGAAGCTTTCTTT
>TRBV7-2|TRBD1|TRBJ2-7|.
CASSPRQGPYEQYF
TGTGCCAGCAGCCCGCGACAGGGCCCCTACGAGCAGTACTTC
>TRBV28|.|TRBJ1-5|.
CASSPGANQPQHF
TGTGCCAGCAGTCCAGGGGCAAATCAGCCCCAGCATTTT
>TRBV7-9|.|TRBJ1-1|.
CASKDPRGTEAFF
TGTGCCAGCAAGGACCCCCGAGGAACTGAAGCTTTCTTT
>TRBV18|TRBD2|TRBJ2-5|.
CASSPRAGDQETQYF
TGTGCCAGCTCACCACGGGCGGGGGACCAAGAGACCCAGTACTTC
>TRBV28|.|TRBJ2-2|.
CASSLVRRSGVISTGELFF
TGTGCCAGCAGTTTGGTCAGGCGTTCGGGTGTAATCTCGACCGGGGAGCTGTTTTTT
>TRBV24-1|.|TRBJ1-2|.
CATSGEPNYGYTF
TGTGCCACCTCAGGGGAACCTAACTATGGCTACACCTTC
>TRBV29-1|TRBD1|TRBJ1-1|few
CSVVDGQGREAFF
TGCAGCGTTGTGGATGGACAGGGCAGAGAAGCTTTCTTT
>TRBV15|.|TRBJ1-1|.
CATSRDYAEDTEAFF
TGTGCCACCAGCAGAGACTATGCCGAGGACACTGAAGCTTTCTTT
>TRBV9|TRBD1|TRBJ2-1|once
CASRGQGIDEQFF
TGTGCCAGCAGGGGACAGGGTATCGATGAGCAGTTCTTC
>TRBV5-1|TRBD2|TRBJ2-1|.
CASSLVAGASYNEQFF
TGCGCCAGCAGCTTGGTCGCGGGAGCCTCCTACAATGAGCAGTTCTTC
>TRBV4-3|.|TRBJ1-2|.
CASSQEPGQPPHYGYTF
TGCGCCAGCAGCCAAGAGCCTGGACAGCCGCCACACTATGGCTACACCTTC
>TRBV11-2|TRBD1|TRBJ1-1|.
CASSSQGALGEAFF
TGTGCCAGCAGCTCACAGGGGGCTCTTGGGGAAGCTTTCTTT
>TRBV7-2|.|TRBJ1-1|once
CASRIVGRAEAFF
TGTGCCAGCAGAATAGTAGGGCGTGCTGAAGCTTTCTTT
>TRBV4-3|TRBD2|TRBJ2-1|once
CASSQDIAGGLYNEQFF
TGCGCCAGCAGCCAAGATATAGCGGGAGGATTATACAATGAGCAGTTCTTC
>TRBV5-4|.|TRBJ2-2|.
CASSPQGRTGELFF
TGTGCCAGCAGTCCACAGGGACGGACCGGGGAGCTGTTTTTT
>TRBV30|.|TRBJ2-7|.
CAWSAGTTWEQYF
TGTGCCTGGAGTGCCGGGACCACTTGGGAGCAGTACTTC
>TRBV6-2/TRBV6-3|TRBD1|TRBJ1-5|.
CASSYAGTVYQPQHF
TGTGCCAGCAGTTACGCCGGGACAGTATATCAGCCCCAGCATTTT
>TRBV5-5|TRBD1|TRBJ2-1|once
CASSLRGQGSNEQFF
TGTGCCAGCAGCTTGAGGGGACAGGGGTCCAATGAGCAGTTCTTC
>TRBV4-3|.|TRBJ1-5|.
CASSQDRFAMRPQHF
TGCGCCAGCAGCCAAGATCGTTTCGCGATGAGGCCCCAGCATTTT
>TRBV29-1|.|TRBJ1-2|few
CSAWVLANYGYTF
TGCAGCGCTTGGGTCCTCGCGAACTATGGCTACACCTTC
>TRBV11-2|.|TRBJ1-1|.
CASSSPGAAGLITEAFF
TGTGCCAGCAGCTCCCCGGGGGCAGCTGGGCTCATCACTGAAGCTTTCTTT
>TRBV7-3|.|TRBJ2-1|.
CASSLAVDNEQFF
TGTGCCAGCAGCTTAGCTGTGGACAATGAGCAGTTCTTC
>TRBV16|.|TRBJ1-1|.
CASSLQTPWGTEAFF
TGTGCCAGCAGCTTGCAAACTCCATGGGGCACTGAAGCTTTCTTT
>TRBV10-3|TRBD2|TRBJ2-4|.
CAISETGTSVKNIQYF
TGTGCCATCAGTGAGACCGGGACTAGCGTCAAAAACATTCAGTACTTC
>TRBV5-6|TRBD2|TRBJ2-7|.
CASSLLLAASYEQYF
TGTGCCAGCAGCTTGCTACTAGCGGCCTCCTACGAGCAGTACTTC
>TRBV19|.|TRBJ1-5|once
CASSPLIPDQPQHF
TGTGCCAGTAGTCCCCTCATCCCGGATCAGCCCCAGCATTTT
>TRBV5-8|.|TRBJ1-5|.
CASSLRFSSNQPQHF
TGTGCCAGCAGCTTGCGGTTCTCTAGCAATCAGCCCCAGCATTTT